The 12 T cell receptor beta chains listed next were all sequenced from one sample in a study of regulatory T cells in long-lasting Graves disease. Indicated time point: newly diagnosed GD, antithyroid drugs for less than 3 months. Extracted RNA from PBMCs served as the source of the TCR library. TCR beta libraries were built with iRepertoire HTBI primers and Arm-PCR of CDR3 regions. TCRdb reprocessed the multiplex PCR reads via MiXCR and lists one record per CDR3 protein. The data hold a few hundred thousand distinct CDR3 sequences, with 10% to 15% observed a single time. These sequences were also reported in another study, on T cells in Graves' hyperthyroidism and ophthalmopathy.

The sample consisted of peripheral blood mononuclear cells (PBMCs), taken at new diagnosis, from a patient treated with antithyroid drugs. These receptors were obtained from a woman in her late teens or twenties with Graves disease.

This clonotype was recorded many times. This chain's CDR3 is CASSYGGVEAFF. The CDR3 region has the DNA TGTGCCAGCAGTTACGGTGGGGTTGAAGCTTTCTTT. The chain couples TRBV6-2 or TRBV6-3 to TRBJ1-1; D unresolved. V was cut by 2 bases and J by 7 bases, with 8 bases left in between. Germline V lookup: CDR1 MNHEY, CDR2 SVGEGT. The CDR3 totals 12 residues.

The rearrangement uses TRBV20-1 and TRBJ2-7; D may be TRBD1 (5 bases). V was clipped by 1 base and J by 0 bases, with 10 bases between them. Germline V CDR1 and CDR2: DFQATT, SNEGSKA (reference sequence). This CDR3 is built from 14 residues. The CDR3: CSARGAGYSYEQYF. CDR3 sequence (DNA): TGCAGTGCTAGAGGGGCAGGGTACTCCTACGAGCAGTACTTC.

This clonotype was seen at least ten times. The V call is TRBV28, the J call TRBJ2-1; 10 nucleotides match TRBD2. The germline CDR1 and CDR2 sequences are MDHEN and SYDVKM. The CDR3 has 16 residues. The trim removed 6 bases at V and 0 bases at J, leaving 5 bases unmatched. The CDR3 sequence is CASSTTSGISYNEQFF. CDR3 DNA sequence: TGTGCCAGCAGCACTACTAGCGGGATCTCCTACAATGAGCAGTTCTTC.

The chain recombines TRBV7-2 with TRBJ2-1; D is undetermined. There are 13 residues in the CDR3. The V and J ends lost 1 base and 9 bases respectively, with 10 bases between them. The germline V gene has CDR1 SGHTA and CDR2 FQGNSA. CDR3 sequence: CASSLEGPVEQFF. CDR3 nucleotide sequence: TGTGCCAGCAGCTTAGAGGGTCCGGTTGAGCAGTTCTTC.

This clonotype was found many times. This chain links TRBV19 with TRBJ1-1; no reliable D call. The CDR3 totals 13 residues. Germline V gene sequence: CDR1 LNHDA, CDR2 SQIVND (reference sequence). Between the trimmed V and J ends, which lost 6 bases and 0 bases, there was a span of 8 bases. Written as DNA, the CDR3 is TGTGCCAGTAGCTACAGTTTGAACACTGAAGCTTTCTTT. Translating gives CASSYSLNTEAFF. Looking up the rest from reference TRBV19 and TRBJ1-1 gives the full variable domain: DGGITQSPKYLFRKEGQNVTLSCEQNLNHDAMYWYRQDPGQGLRLIYYSQIVNDFQKGDIAEGYSVSREKKESFPLTVTSAQKNPTAFYLCASSYSLNTEAFFGQGTRLTVV.

This clonotype was observed at least ten times. V and J are TRBV7-6 and TRBJ1-4; 7 bases fit TRBD1. Trimming cost V 4 bases and J 3 bases; bases outside gene matches: 11. Per germline, CDR1 SGHVS and CDR2 FNYEAQ. The CDR3 spans 17 residues. The CDR3 reads CASSYRDREIPNEKLFF. In nucleotides, the CDR3 is TGTGCCAGCAGCTACCGGGACAGAGAAATCCCTAATGAAAAACTGTTTTTT.

This clonotype occurred many times. The DNA of the CDR3 is TGCAGTGCTAGAGATCCGTACCGGAGCTCCTACGAGCAGTACTTC. This gives the protein CSARDPYRSSYEQYF. The rearrangement links TRBV20-1 to TRBJ2-7; no clear D. Germline CDR1 is DFQATT and CDR2 is SNEGSKA (reference sequence). CDR3 length: 15 amino acids. Between the trimmed V and J ends, which lost 0 bases and 0 bases, there was a span of 12 bases.

This clonotype was observed a few times. The chain is built from TRBV19 and TRBJ2-4; TRBD1 is a possible D gene (6 bases). Germline CDR1 LNHDA, CDR2 SQIVND (reference sequence). Trimming stripped 4 bases from V and 1 base from J, with 11 bases between. The CDR3 has 15 residues. The CDR3 region is CASSTFRGAKNIQYF. As DNA, the CDR3 is TGTGCCAGTAGTACTTTTAGGGGGGCCAAAAACATTCAGTACTTC. Looking up the rest from reference TRBV19 and TRBJ2-4 gives the full variable domain: DGGITQSPKYLFRKEGQNVTLSCEQNLNHDAMYWYRQDPGQGLRLIYYSQIVNDFQKGDIAEGYSVSREKKESFPLTVTSAQKNPTAFYLCASSTFRGAKNIQYFGAGTRLSVL.

This clonotype was counted ten times or more. J is TRBJ1-1 and V is TRBV7-9; the match to TRBD1 covers 8 bases. The J segment lost 3 bases and the V segment lost 2 bases, leaving 5 bases of the junction unmatched. The CDR3 runs to 15 residues. CDR1 is SEHNR, CDR2 FQNEAQ, per germline (reference sequence). The CDR3 sequence: CASSLPGTGDTEAFF. DNA for the CDR3: TGTGCCAGCAGCTTACCCGGGACAGGCGACACTGAAGCTTTCTTT.

This clonotype has at least ten counts. The V gene is TRBV7-9, the J gene TRBJ2-1, with 9 positions matching TRBD2. V trimming: 5 bases; J trimming: 0 bases; junction bases outside the gene matches: 14. The CDR3 length is 19 residues. From germline, CDR1 is SEHNR and CDR2 FQNEAQ (reference sequence). The CDR3 DNA is TGTGCCAGCAGCCCGGGACAACTAGCGGGCCGGAGCTCCTACAATGAGCAGTTCTTC. It specifies CASSPGQLAGRSSYNEQFF.

CDR3 DNA sequence: TGCAGCGTTGAAGGCCGCAGGGGGCCTTTTAACTATGGCTACACCTTC. Translating it yields CSVEGRRGPFNYGYTF. The rearrangement joins TRBV29-1 to TRBJ1-2; TRBD1 matches at 8 bases. This CDR3 spans 16 amino acids. Germline trimming cut 1 base from V and 1 base from J; bases unmatched to any gene: 8. The germline V gene encodes CDR1 SQVTM and CDR2 ANQGSEA.

This chain joins TRBV6-2 or TRBV6-3 and TRBJ2-5; D is undetermined. The CDR3 consists of 13 residues. From germline, CDR1 is MNHEY and CDR2 SVGEGT. Trimming stripped 6 bases from V and 2 bases from J, with 10 bases between. CDR3 residues: CASSYGEQETQYF. The CDR3 nucleotides are TGTGCCAGCAGCTATGGAGAACAAGAGACCCAGTACTTC.